Described below is a single T cell receptor (beta chain) sequence and its context. These data belong to a study of blood T cell repertoires in COVID-19. Overall study context: Researchers got acute and convalescent COVID-19 samples from the United States, Italy and Spain.

The germline gives CDR1 SEHNR, CDR2 FQNEAQ (reference sequence). The CDR3 runs 13 residues. V was pared by 5 bases and J by 6 bases, with 13 bases between. The table came from immunoSEQ multiplex PCR; TCRdb's copy has only in-frame clones and leaves some out. The top ten clones hold 4.5% to 5.5% of a sample with 250,000 to 300,000 clones, over 75% of them seen once. This chain joins TRBV7-9 and TRBJ1-1, with D possibly being TRBD1 (6 bases). The clonotype was recovered from a man aged 50-59 years with active or convalescent COVID-19. The sequenced sample was peripheral blood. The CDR3 region is CASSQGTLSEAFF. The CDR3 nucleotides are TGTGCCAGCAGCCAAGGGACATTGTCTGAAGCTTTCTTT.